The 25 T cell receptor beta chains below were found in one sample sequenced in a study of T cells in Graves' hyperthyroidism and ophthalmopathy. Researchers took RNA transcripts and amplified the TCR beta CDR3 regions from them. The HTBI primer set was used in a first-round RT-PCR of the TCR CDR3. Via MiXCR, TCRdb re-called the multiplex PCR reads, giving one row per CDR3 protein. The top ten hold about 7.8% of the sample, which has hundreds of thousands of distinct CDR3 sequences, about 45% seen once. The sequencing sample was made of peripheral blood or thyroid tissue (not recorded which). The receptors originated from a woman younger than 35 with Graves' hyperthyroidism.

The V and J genes are TRBV15 and TRBJ2-7, with D possibly TRBD1 on 6 matching bases. The CDR3 totals 15 residues. Germline V lookup: CDR1 LNHNV, CDR2 YYDKDF (reference sequence). Between the trimmed V and J ends, which lost 2 bases and 6 bases, there was a span of 17 bases. CDR3 bases: TGTGCCACCAGCAGACTTACGCCAGGGGCTGGCGAGCAGTACTTC. This translates into CATSRLTPGAGEQYF.

Details on this clonotype: A clone one base away is much larger, so this may be a read error. The chain couples TRBV10-2 to TRBJ1-5; D not resolved. The CDR3 contains 13 residues. Germline values: CDR1 WSHSY, CDR2 SAAADI. In DNA, the CDR3 is TGCGTCAGCAGGCAATCTAGCAATCAGCCCCAGCATTTT. This translates into CVSRQSSNQPQHF.

The chain couples TRBV7-9 to TRBJ2-1, with D unclear. The CDR3 length is 13 residues. Germline V lookup: CDR1 SEHNR, CDR2 FQNEAQ (reference sequence). V was trimmed by 5 bases and J by 4 bases, leaving 9 bases between them. CDR3 sequence: CASSPRLYNEQFF. The CDR3 DNA reads as TGTGCCAGCAGCCCACGGCTGTACAATGAGCAGTTCTTC.

Details on this clonotype: A much larger clone sits a single nucleotide away, making a read error possible. This chain uses TRBV11-3 with TRBJ2-5; D gene uncertain. V gave up 5 bases and J gave up 0 bases, with 10 bases separating them. This CDR3 has 14 residues. CDR1 is SGHNT, CDR2 YENEEA, per germline. Written as DNA, the CDR3 is TGTGCCAGCAGCATAAATGGCTACCAAGAGACCCAGTACTTC. Its protein product is CASSINGYQETQYF.

There are many counts of this clonotype. The V gene is TRBV24-1, the J gene TRBJ1-2; 7 bases fit TRBD1. This CDR3 region has 14 residues. V lost 3 bases and J lost 4; bases outside the gene matches: 4. Looked up from germline, CDR1 is KGHDR and CDR2 is SFDVKD. The CDR3 sequence: CATSDRTGSYGYTF. The CDR3 DNA sequence: TGTGCCACCAGTGATCGGACAGGCTCCTATGGCTACACCTTC.

With regard to this clonotype: This may be a read error: a much more frequent sequence differs by one nucleotide. This chain links TRBV24-1 with TRBJ1-1; unclear D gene. CDR1 is KGHDR, CDR2 SFDVKD, per germline. The CDR3 is 12 amino acids. The CDR3 spells CAASDGYSEAFF. The CDR3 bases are TGTGCCGCCAGTGATGGGTACTCTGAAGCTTTCTTT.

This chain joins TRBV2 and TRBJ1-2, with no clear D. CDR3 length: 13 residues. V was cut by 8 bases and J by 4 bases, with 14 bases left in between. CDR1 is SNHLY and CDR2 is FYNNEI in the germline V gene. The CDR3 DNA reads TGTGCCAGCCGTTACGGGCCAGGCTATGGCTACACCTTC. Amino acid sequence: CASRYGPGYGYTF.

The chain has TRBV19 and TRBJ2-7; 7 nucleotides align to TRBD2. The CDR3 is 15 amino acids. Trimming at V came to 5 bases and at J to 5 bases, leaving 12 bases not matched to a gene. CDR1 LNHDA and CDR2 SQIVND come from the germline V gene (reference sequence). The CDR3 DNA sequence: TGTGCCAGTAGTCTAACTAGCGCGCTCGGGGACGAGCAGTACTTC. Its translation is CASSLTSALGDEQYF. Combining the CDR3 with reference TRBV19 and TRBJ2-7 gives the whole variable domain DGGITQSPKYLFRKEGQNVTLSCEQNLNHDAMYWYRQDPGQGLRLIYYSQIVNDFQKGDIAEGYSVSREKKESFPLTVTSAQKNPTAFYLCASSLTSALGDEQYFGPGTRLTVT.

In DNA, the CDR3 is TGTGCCAGCGCTCAAGCGGGAGTAGAGACCCAGTACTTC. It specifies CASAQAGVETQYF. The chain has TRBV7-2 and TRBJ2-5, with TRBD2 matching 8 bases. This CDR3 is 13 amino acids long. Per the germline V gene, CDR1 is SGHTA and CDR2 is FQGNSA. V was clipped by 8 bases and J by 4 bases; unmatched bases: 6.

This clonotype was seen repeatedly, ten times or more. The chain has TRBV14 and TRBJ1-6, with 8 bases aligning to TRBD1. V dropped 5 bases and J dropped 9; count of bases not matched to a gene: 3. This CDR3 spans 13 amino acids. From germline, CDR1 is SGHDN and CDR2 FVKESK. CDR3 amino acids: CASSYTGGSPLHF. CDR3 in DNA: TGTGCCAGCAGCTACACAGGGGGTTCACCCCTCCACTTT.

This clonotype was counted between two and nine times. The chain carries TRBV19 and TRBJ1-4, with D perhaps TRBD1 (6 bases). CDR1 and CDR2 (germline): LNHDA, SQIVND (reference sequence). Trimming stripped 2 bases from V and 8 bases from J, with 15 bases between. The CDR3 spans 15 residues. This CDR3 is CASSIPRDTGEKLFF. The CDR3 region has the DNA TGTGCCAGTAGTATACCCCGGGACACGGGAGAAAAACTGTTTTTT.

Comment on this clonotype: A much larger clone differs by one base, so this may be a read error. The chain has TRBV19 and TRBJ1-1; weak D call: TRBD1 (5 bases). Trimming shortened V by 2 bases and J by 6 bases, and 10 bases separated the two germline ends. Per the germline V gene, CDR1 is LNHDA and CDR2 is SQIVND (reference sequence). The CDR3 extends over 13 amino acids. The CDR3: CASSITGEAEAFF. The CDR3 nucleotides read TGTGCCAGTAGTATAACAGGAGAAGCTGAAGCTTTCTTT.

This clonotype was seen ten or more times. CDR3 nucleotides: TGTGCCAGCAGTGACACGGGACAGGGCGCAGATACGCAGTATTTT. This sequence encodes CASSDTGQGADTQYF. This chain connects TRBV25-1 to TRBJ2-3; 9 bases agree with TRBD1. Germline trimming cut 3 bases from V and 4 bases from J; bases unmatched to any gene: 5. The germline CDR1 and CDR2 sequences are MGHDK and SYGVNS. This CDR3 contains 15 residues.

The V gene is TRBV6-6, the J gene TRBJ2-2; D not certain. The CDR3 totals 13 residues. The germline V gene encodes CDR1 MNHNY and CDR2 SVGAGI (reference sequence). V lost 5 bases to trimming and J lost 6 bases, with 10 bases between them. The CDR3: CASSERQAGELFF. CDR3 bases: TGTGCCAGCAGTGAGAGACAAGCCGGGGAGCTGTTTTTT.

Regarding this clonotype: A much more abundant neighbour one base away suggests this may be a read error. V gene TRBV5-5 combines with J gene TRBJ1-2; 7 bases agree with TRBD1. Germline assignment: CDR1 SGHKS and CDR2 YYEKEE (reference sequence). There are 15 residues in the CDR3. The V gene end was trimmed by 10 bases and the J gene end by 4 bases; junction bases not matched to a gene: 16. The CDR3 loop reads CACIDSLGTAYGYTF. The CDR3 DNA reads TGTGCCTGCATTGACAGCCTCGGGACAGCCTATGGCTACACCTTC.

V gene TRBV6-6 combines with J gene TRBJ1-2, with D possibly being TRBD1 (5 bases). Germline V lookup: CDR1 MNHNY, CDR2 SVGAGI (reference sequence). The CDR3 contains 14 residues. Trimming removed 7 bases at V and 8 bases at J, with 20 bases between. The CDR3 here is CASIRLGHNLGYTF. The CDR3 nucleotides are TGTGCCAGCATCCGGTTGGGGCATAACCTCGGCTACACCTTC.

The DNA of the CDR3 is TGTGCCTCCAAAGCGACAGGGAACACTGAAGCTTTCTTT. Amino acids: CASKATGNTEAFF. The V gene is TRBV7-3, the J gene TRBJ1-1; a weak D match, TRBD1 (6 bases). The ends were cut back, 11 bases at V and 1 base at J, with 14 bases in the middle. CDR1 and CDR2 (germline): SGHTA, FQGTGA. This CDR3 is 13 amino acids long.

In its sample, this clonotype was seen a few times. V is TRBV5-1 and J is TRBJ1-5; 8 nucleotides match TRBD1. CDR3 length equals 14 residues. Germline CDR1 reads SGHRS; CDR2 reads YFSETQ. Unmatched junction bases numbered 9, after V lost 4 bases and J lost 9 bases. The CDR3 coding sequence is TGCGCCAGCAGCACCGGACAGGGCGCTTGGCCCCAGCATTTT. It is translated as CASSTGQGAWPQHF.

About this clonotype: It is likely a read error, because the conserved phenylalanine at the end of the CDR3 is missing. The DNA is omitted, as the CDR3 cannot be located on it reliably, and the CDR3 follows TCRdb's listing. The chain joins TRBV24-1 to TRBJ2-5; the D call TRBD2 from the table was never checked on the DNA. Including both end residues, the CDR3 is 11 amino acids long. CDR1 is KGHDR and CDR2 is SFDVKD in the germline V gene. This CDR3 reads CATSGDLAGDV.

This clonotype showed up just a few times. The V call is TRBV5-4, the J call TRBJ1-2; D perhaps matches TRBD1 (6 bases). The V end was cut by 6 bases, the J end by 4 bases, with 16 bases between. CDR3 length: 14 residues. Germline V gene lookup returns CDR1 SGHNT and CDR2 YYREEE (reference sequence). The CDR3 protein is CASTLRGRGYGYTF. CDR3 in DNA: TGTGCCAGCACCCTACGGGGCAGGGGCTATGGCTACACCTTC.

This clonotype is a singleton in its sample. This chain connects TRBV20-1 to TRBJ2-7, with 10 bases aligning to TRBD2. V shed 2 bases, J shed 7 bases, and the junction held 8 bases outside the gene matches. The CDR3 length is 14 residues. Germline V gives CDR1 DFQATT, CDR2 SNEGSKA (reference sequence). The CDR3 sequence: CSARIAGGSGEQYF. CDR3 bases: TGCAGTGCTAGAATAGCGGGAGGTTCGGGAGAGCAGTACTTC.

The chain combines TRBV11-2 with TRBJ2-7; 9 bases agree with TRBD1. Germline CDR1 SGHAT, CDR2 FQNNGV. The CDR3 runs to 19 residues. J gave up 2 bases and V 5 bases, and 19 bases lay outside the gene matches. This chain's CDR3 is CASSVGLNSGTGFTYEQYF. The CDR3 nucleotides are TGTGCCAGCAGCGTAGGTTTAAACTCCGGGACAGGGTTCACCTACGAGCAGTACTTC.

The chain recombines TRBV7-2 with TRBJ1-5; possibly TRBD1 for D (6 bases). CDR3 length: 15 residues. CDR1 is SGHTA, CDR2 FQGNSA, per germline. V shed 3 bases and J shed 4 bases, with 13 bases lying between them. The CDR3 protein is CASSFPGHTNQPQHF. CDR3 bases: TGTGCCAGCAGCTTCCCGGGACACACAAATCAGCCCCAGCATTTT.

This clonotype was recorded a few times. The rearrangement uses TRBV25-1 and TRBJ2-2; 8 nucleotides align to TRBD2. Trimming at V came to 3 bases and at J to 5 bases, leaving 5 bases not matched to a gene. The CDR3 sequence is 15 residues long. Per germline, CDR1 MGHDK and CDR2 SYGVNS. The CDR3 is CASSEREVATGELFF. The CDR3 DNA follows: TGTGCCAGCAGTGAGCGGGAGGTCGCTACCGGGGAGCTGTTTTTT.

This clonotype was seen more than once but under ten times. The V call is TRBV12-3 or TRBV12-4, the J call TRBJ1-2; perhaps TRBD1 as D (6 bases). CDR3 size: 14 residues. Trimming left V 6 bases short and J 7 bases short, with 18 bases between. For the CDR3, the DNA is TGTGCCAGCAGCCTAACAGGGACCCGTGGTGGCTACACCTTC. Its translation: CASSLTGTRGGYTF.